One sample yielded the 14 T cell receptor beta chains listed below, sequenced in a study of early T cells in non-severe SARS-CoV-2 infection. TCRdb analysed the 5' RACE reads with MiXCR anew, one entry per CDR3 protein. The sample records about 35,000 distinct CDR3 sequences, under 6% being singletons. The sequenced sample consisted of whole blood. The receptor source for this set is an adult who was a healthcare worker with PCR-confirmed SARS-CoV-2 infection or an uninfected control (not recorded which).

This clonotype has ten or more counts. V and J are TRBV6-1 and TRBJ1-1; D possibly corresponds to TRBD1 (5 bases). Germline lookup yields CDR1 MNHNS and CDR2 SASEGT. V was cut by 4 bases and J by 2 bases, with 8 bases left in between. This CDR3 comprises 13 residues. The CDR3 nucleotides are TGTGCCAGCAGTGCGACAGACAACACTGAAGCTTTCTTT. It yields the protein CASSATDNTEAFF.

This rearrangement joins TRBV5-4 to TRBJ2-7, with D possibly called TRBD1 or TRBD2 (5 bases each). V was trimmed by 0 bases and J by 1 base, leaving 8 bases between them. CDR1 and CDR2 from the germline V gene are SGHNT and YYREEE (reference sequence). This CDR3 comprises 14 residues. CDR3: CASSLVGDSYEQYF. The DNA for the CDR3 is TGTGCCAGCAGCTTGGTGGGGGATTCCTACGAGCAGTACTTC.

The chain employs TRBV7-8 and TRBJ2-3; D gene ambiguous. V was cut by 4 bases and J by 8 bases, with 10 bases left in between. Germline V CDR1 and CDR2: SGHVS, FQNEAQ. The CDR3 extends over 12 amino acids. The CDR3 DNA is TGTGCCAGCAGCTCAGCGAAGGGTACGCAGTATTTT. Its translation: CASSSAKGTQYF.

This clonotype showed up many times. J is TRBJ2-7 and V is TRBV5-1, with D possibly TRBD2 on 5 matching bases. The germline gives CDR1 SGHRS, CDR2 YFSETQ. Trimming removed 4 bases from V and 4 bases from J, with 15 bases in between. The length of the CDR3 is 14 residues. The CDR3 sequence: CASSPQGGQYEQYF. For the CDR3, the DNA is TGCGCCAGCAGCCCCCAAGGCGGGCAGTACGAGCAGTACTTC. The variable domain in full, with the rest retrieved from reference TRBV5-1 and TRBJ2-7, is KAGVTQTPRYLIKTRGQQVTLSCSPISGHRSVSWYQQTPGQGLQFLFEYFSETQRNKGNFPGRFSGRQFSNSRSEMNVSTLELGDSALYLCASSPQGGQYEQYFGPGTRLTVT.

This clonotype was found a few times. The chain couples TRBV5-1 to TRBJ2-5; 10 bases align to TRBD2. The germline CDR1 and CDR2 sequences are SGHRS and YFSETQ. CDR3 length: 14 residues. V gave up 5 bases and J gave up 2 bases; unmatched junction bases: 3. The CDR3 DNA reads TGCGCCAGCAGAAATAGCGGGGGGCAAGAGACCCAGTACTTC. Its protein is CASRNSGGQETQYF.

This chain connects TRBV7-2 to TRBJ2-3; the D call may be TRBD1 or TRBD2 (5 bases each). Germline V gene data show CDR1 as SGHTA and CDR2 as FQGNSA. This CDR3 spans 15 amino acids. V lost 1 base and J lost 5, with 13 bases in between. The CDR3 DNA follows: TGTGCCAGCAGCTTAGAGTTCACTGGGGGAGATACGCAGTATTTT. This encodes CASSLEFTGGDTQYF. The full variable domain, in which reference TRBV7-2 and TRBJ2-3 provide the parts outside the CDR3, is GAGVSQSPSNKVTEKGKDVELRCDPISGHTALYWYRQSLGQGLEFLIYFQGNSAPDKSGLPSDRFSAERTGGSVSTLTIQRTQQEDSAVYLCASSLEFTGGDTQYFGPGTRLTVL.

V is TRBV5-6 and J is TRBJ1-4; TRBD1 is a possible D gene (5 bases). Per the germline V gene, CDR1 is SGHDT and CDR2 is YYEEEE. V dropped 4 bases and J dropped 8 bases, with 15 bases sitting between them. The CDR3 sequence is 14 residues long. The CDR3 protein is CASSRGLSGEKLFF. As DNA, the CDR3 is TGTGCCAGCAGCCGGGGCCTCTCGGGGGAAAAACTGTTTTTT.

This clonotype was counted many times. The CDR3 sequence is CASSFAGLRKQFF. The CDR3 region has the DNA TGTGCCAGCAGCTTTGCGGGACTTCGGAAGCAGTTCTTC. The V and J genes are TRBV11-2 and TRBJ2-1; maybe TRBD2 (6 bases). CDR1 SGHAT and CDR2 FQNNGV come from the germline V gene. The V end was cut by 3 bases, the J end by 11 bases, with 14 bases between. This CDR3 has 13 residues.

The chain is built from TRBV10-3 and TRBJ2-5; D may be TRBD1 or TRBD2 (5 bases each). This CDR3 spans 15 amino acids. V lost 2 bases and J lost 5, with 15 bases in between. Germline-derived CDR1 and CDR2 are ENHRY and SYGVKD. The DNA for the CDR3 is TGTGCCATCAGTGAGACCGGGACCCCATCCGAGACCCAGTACTTC. This sequence encodes CAISETGTPSETQYF.

The V gene is TRBV20-1, the J gene TRBJ2-7; 8 bases line up with TRBD1. The V and J ends lost 0 bases and 3 bases, in that order; junction bases with no gene match: 7. This CDR3 comprises 15 residues. Germline CDR1 DFQATT, CDR2 SNEGSKA (reference sequence). CDR3: CSARDGDRPGYEQYF. CDR3 bases: TGCAGTGCTAGAGATGGGGACAGGCCGGGCTACGAGCAGTACTTC.

This clonotype was counted ten times or more. The chain has TRBV12-3 or TRBV12-4 and TRBJ2-1; no firm D call. Trimming shortened V by 3 bases and J by 5 bases, and 8 bases separated the two germline ends. The CDR3 consists of 13 residues. The CDR3 coding sequence is TGTGCCAGCAGTTTTAAGAGAAACAATGAGCAGTTCTTC. Its protein product is CASSFKRNNEQFF.

This chain links TRBV3-1 with TRBJ2-1; D unclear. CDR1 is LGHDT and CDR2 is YNNKEL in the germline V gene (reference sequence). The CDR3 runs 13 residues. Trimming pared 0 bases from V and 15 bases from J, leaving 15 bases between. The CDR3 spells CASSQDRASRPFF. DNA of the CDR3: TGTGCCAGCAGCCAAGATCGGGCCAGTCGACCGTTCTTC.

As for this clonotype: Given the absence of the conserved phenylalanine or tryptophan at the CDR3 end, a read error is likely. The rearrangement joins TRBV10-3 to TRBJ2-7, with TRBD1 identical over 9 bases. The V and J ends lost 7 bases and 5 bases, in that order; junction bases with no gene match: 6. Germline CDR1 reads ENHRY; CDR2 reads SYGVKD. This CDR3 comprises 13 residues. The CDR3: CAITRDRVNEQYI. The CDR3 bases are TGTGCCATCACCCGGGACAGGGTAAACGAGCAGTACATC.

This clonotype was observed at least ten times. This rearrangement joins TRBV6-6 to TRBJ1-2, with 8 nucleotides matching TRBD1. The CDR3 is made up of 13 amino acids. Germline lookup yields CDR1 MNHNY and CDR2 SVGAGI (reference sequence). V trimming: 5 bases; J trimming: 4 bases; junction bases outside the gene matches: 3. The CDR3 DNA sequence: TGTGCCAGCAGTGAGGACAGGGTCTATGGCTACACCTTC. Amino acid sequence: CASSEDRVYGYTF.